This TCR beta chain stems from a study of T cells in localized non-small cell lung cancer. Study-wide points: Owing to sequencing of a solitary tumor region, heterogeneity cannot be discounted. In the blood, greater T cell density corresponded to longer overall survival. The study detected a median around 57 of the top 100 tumor clones in adjacent lung.

The germline gives CDR1 SGHDT, CDR2 YYEEEE. The CDR3 has 15 amino acids. The J segment lost 0 bases and the V segment lost 4 bases, leaving 6 bases of the junction unmatched. This clone was counted a single time. Its cognate antigen is unknown. Only in-frame clones appear in the TCRdb table, and some are missing; sequencing was by immunoSEQ multiplex PCR. The profile shows about 75,000 clones, more than 70% of them singletons. The sequence came from a female donor of 60 years or more with stage I lung adenocarcinoma. This chain uses TRBV5-6 with TRBJ1-2; 7 nucleotides line up with TRBD1. The source material was peripheral blood, sampled before any cancer treatment. CDR3 region: CASSPDRKPNYGYTF. The CDR3 region has the DNA TGTGCCAGCAGCCCGGACAGGAAACCTAACTATGGCTACACCTTC.